The 31 T cell receptor beta chains listed next were all sequenced from one sample in a study of cytomegalovirus exposure and HLA in healthy donors. PCR used 60 Vbeta primers and 13 Jbeta primers. Sequenced by immunoSEQ multiplex PCR; TCRdb stores in-frame clones only, minus some. The listing records tens of thousands of clones. The sequencing sample was made of PBMCs. The source is a man in his fifties in good health and CMV-seronegative.

CDR3 coding DNA: TGTGCCAGTAGTACCGATCACCGGGACAGGGTACGCTCACCCCTCCACTTT. Its translation is CASSTDHRDRVRSPLHF. The rearrangement links TRBV19 to TRBJ1-6; 9 nucleotides match TRBD1. Per germline, CDR1 LNHDA and CDR2 SQIVND (reference sequence). Losses at the gene ends were 4 bases for V and 10 bases for J; bases not matched to a gene: 14. The CDR3 loop spans 17 amino acids. The full variable domain, with the rest looked up from reference TRBV19 and TRBJ1-6, is DGGITQSPKYLFRKEGQNVTLSCEQNLNHDAMYWYRQDPGQGLRLIYYSQIVNDFQKGDIAEGYSVSREKKESFPLTVTSAQKNPTAFYLCASSTDHRDRVRSPLHFGNGTRLTVT.

The chain recombines TRBV27 with TRBJ2-2; D is ambiguous. Trimming took off 2 bases at V and 6 bases at J, with 4 bases between the two ends. The CDR3 has 12 residues. From germline, CDR1 is MNHEY and CDR2 SMNVEV (reference sequence). The CDR3 DNA sequence: TGTGCCAGCAGTTTAATCGCCGGGGAGCTGTTTTTT. Residues: CASSLIAGELFF.

V gene TRBV5-1 combines with J gene TRBJ1-1; 7 bases line up with TRBD1. From germline, CDR1 is SGHRS and CDR2 YFSETQ. The trim removed 4 bases at V and 4 bases at J, leaving 4 bases unmatched. The CDR3 is made up of 13 amino acids. CDR3 sequence reads: CASSVTGVTEAFF. The CDR3 DNA reads TGCGCCAGCAGCGTTACAGGGGTCACTGAAGCTTTCTTT.

J is TRBJ2-6 and V is TRBV15; 8 positions agree with TRBD1. In germline, CDR1 is LNHNV, CDR2 YYDKDF (reference sequence). The junction had 7 bases not matched to a gene; V was cut back by 5 bases and J by 4 bases. This CDR3 has 16 residues. The CDR3 DNA reads as TGTGCCACCAGCCGAGTGGACAGGGCAGGGGCCAACGTCCTGACTTTC. This translates into CATSRVDRAGANVLTF.

The chain has TRBV9 and TRBJ1-5, with D hard to call. There are 14 residues in the CDR3. The germline V and J ends were trimmed by 0 bases and 3 bases, with 7 bases remaining between them. Germline loops: CDR1 SGDLS, CDR2 YYNGEE. The CDR3 nucleotides read TGTGCCAGCAGCGTAGGAGGGAACAATCAGCCCCAGCATTTT. It yields the protein CASSVGGNNQPQHF.

The V gene is TRBV5-1, the J gene TRBJ1-2, with D tentatively TRBD1 (6 bases). Trimming removed 0 bases from V and 10 bases from J, with 13 bases in between. Per the germline V gene, CDR1 is SGHRS and CDR2 is YFSETQ. There are 13 residues in the CDR3. The CDR3 DNA reads as TGCGCCAGCAGCTTGGGGACAGAACGAGACTACACCTTC. It encodes CASSLGTERDYTF.

The chain combines TRBV6-6 with TRBJ2-2; the match to TRBD2 covers 7 bases. Germline values: CDR1 MNHNY, CDR2 SVGAGI (reference sequence). The CDR3 is 13 residues long. The J segment lost 4 bases and the V segment lost 8 bases, leaving 4 bases of the junction unmatched. The CDR3, as DNA: TGTGCCAGCCGGGCGGGGGTCACCGGGGAGCTGTTTTTT. Amino acid sequence: CASRAGVTGELFF.

The chain employs TRBV5-6 and TRBJ1-1, with D perhaps TRBD1 (6 bases). Trimming left V 0 bases short and J 4 bases short, with 13 bases between. This CDR3 has 15 residues. Germline loops: CDR1 SGHDT, CDR2 YYEEEE. This CDR3 reads CASSLVSRGSTEAFF. For the CDR3, the DNA is TGTGCCAGCAGCTTGGTAAGCAGGGGTTCCACTGAAGCTTTCTTT.

The chain links TRBV18 to TRBJ2-7; 7 bases line up with TRBD2. Germline CDR1 and CDR2: KGHSH and LQKENI. J was trimmed by 6 bases and V by 7 bases; bases with no gene match: 9. This CDR3 contains 13 residues. DNA of the CDR3: TGTGCCAGCTACGAGGGAGGGATGGGCGAGCAGTACTTC. Translating it yields CASYEGGMGEQYF.

The V call is TRBV7-9, the J call TRBJ2-3; D gene uncertain. V gave up 3 bases and J gave up 0 bases, with 4 bases separating them. The germline CDR1 and CDR2 sequences are SEHNR and FQNEAQ (reference sequence). This CDR3 comprises 13 residues. DNA of the CDR3: TGTGCCAGCAGCTTTGGCAGCACAGATACGCAGTATTTT. It is translated as CASSFGSTDTQYF.

The chain joins TRBV6-6 to TRBJ2-1; D unclear. Between the trimmed V and J ends, which lost 3 bases and 4 bases, there was a span of 4 bases. CDR3 length: 12 amino acids. Looked up from germline, CDR1 is MNHNY and CDR2 is SVGAGI (reference sequence). CDR3 in DNA: TGTGCCAGCAGTTATCCTTACAATGAGCAGTTCTTC. Its translation: CASSYPYNEQFF.

This chain uses TRBV27 with TRBJ1-4; no definite D call. V shed 7 bases and J shed 1 base, with 13 bases lying between them. CDR1 is MNHEY, CDR2 SMNVEV, per germline (reference sequence). The CDR3 is 15 residues long. The DNA for the CDR3 is TGTGCCAGCACTGCAGACACCGGAACTAATGAAAAACTGTTTTTT. Translation gives CASTADTGTNEKLFF.

The V gene is TRBV9, the J gene TRBJ2-3, with TRBD1 as a possible D gene (7 bases). The germline V gene has CDR1 SGDLS and CDR2 YYNGEE. The CDR3 is 16 amino acids. V was trimmed by 3 bases and J by 2 bases, leaving 16 bases between them. CDR3 in amino acids: CASSGGTDYYTDTQYF. For the CDR3, the DNA is TGTGCCAGCAGCGGCGGGACAGACTACTACACAGATACGCAGTATTTT.

The chain couples TRBV28 to TRBJ2-2, with 16 bases identical to TRBD2. Trimming cost V 6 bases and J 6 bases; bases outside gene matches: 10. Germline V gene lookup returns CDR1 MDHEN and CDR2 SYDVKM. The CDR3 totals 18 residues. As DNA, the CDR3 is TGTGCCAGCAGACGGGAGGGACTAGCGGGGGGGCCGGCCGGGGAGCTGTTTTTT. Protein: CASRREGLAGGPAGELFF.

J is TRBJ1-1 and V is TRBV6-5; TRBD1 is a possible D gene (5 bases). Looked up from germline, CDR1 is MNHEY and CDR2 is SVGAGI. V lost 2 bases, J lost 4 bases, and 17 bases lay in between. The CDR3 contains 16 residues. The CDR3 loop reads CASSYSRAGISTEAFF. Written as DNA, the CDR3 is TGTGCCAGCAGTTACAGCCGGGCAGGGATCAGCACTGAAGCTTTCTTT.

The V gene is TRBV5-1, the J gene TRBJ2-5; D remains ambiguous. Trimming removed 7 bases from V and 4 bases from J, with 11 bases in between. This CDR3 is built from 12 residues. CDR1 SGHRS and CDR2 YFSETQ come from the germline V gene. CDR3 sequence: CASSQVGETQYF. CDR3 coding DNA: TGCGCCAGCTCACAAGTTGGAGAGACCCAGTACTTC.

This chain connects TRBV14 to TRBJ2-7; no clear D. The CDR3 has 13 amino acids. Germline V gene lookup returns CDR1 SGHDN and CDR2 FVKESK. Trimming shortened V by 2 bases and J by 0 bases, and 5 bases separated the two germline ends. The chain's CDR3 is CASSQTTSYEQYF. CDR3 bases: TGTGCCAGCAGCCAAACTACCTCCTACGAGCAGTACTTC.

The gene calls are TRBV4-1 and TRBJ1-3; no definite D call. The CDR3 covers 15 residues. Trimming stripped 1 base from V and 1 base from J, with 8 bases between. The germline V gene encodes CDR1 MGHRA and CDR2 YSYEKL. CDR3 sequence: CASSQGAISGNTIYF. Written as DNA, the CDR3 is TGCGCCAGCAGCCAAGGGGCCATTTCTGGAAACACCATATATTTT.

This chain connects TRBV9 to TRBJ1-5, with 10 bases identical to TRBD1. The length of the CDR3 is 20 residues. V was clipped by 1 base and J by 3 bases; unmatched bases: 16. Germline CDR1 is SGDLS and CDR2 is YYNGEE. Written as DNA, the CDR3 is TGTGCCAGCAGCGTACCTGCAACCTGGGCCGGGACAGGGGACAATCAGCCCCAGCATTTT. Translation: CASSVPATWAGTGDNQPQHF.

The V gene is TRBV18, the J gene TRBJ2-7; TRBD1 agrees at 7 bases. V lost 3 bases to trimming and J lost 1 base; unmatched junction nucleotides: 3. This CDR3 contains 14 residues. Per germline, CDR1 KGHSH and CDR2 LQKENI. The CDR3 here is CASSPDRVSYEQYF. In DNA, the CDR3 is TGTGCCAGCTCACCCGACAGGGTGTCCTACGAGCAGTACTTC.

The chain recombines TRBV10-3 with TRBJ2-1, with TRBD1 matching over 7 bases. The ends lost 8 bases at V and 13 bases at J; junction bases unmatched: 8. This CDR3 contains 11 residues. Germline CDR1 reads ENHRY; CDR2 reads SYGVKD. The CDR3 protein is CAILRDSEQFF. For the CDR3, the DNA is TGTGCCATCCTCCGGGACAGCGAACAGTTCTTC.

The chain has TRBV14 and TRBJ2-7; 8 nucleotides agree with TRBD1. This CDR3 region has 15 residues. V lost 0 bases, J lost 0 bases, and 1 base stayed unmatched. Looked up from germline, CDR1 is SGHDN and CDR2 is FVKESK. CDR3 sequence (DNA): TGTGCCAGCAGCCAAGAGGACAGGGCCTCCTACGAGCAGTACTTC. Translation gives CASSQEDRASYEQYF.

The chain combines TRBV5-1 with TRBJ1-1, with 9 bases aligning to TRBD1. The CDR3 contains 14 residues. Germline CDR1 SGHRS, CDR2 YFSETQ. Losses at the gene ends were 4 bases for V and 3 bases for J; bases not matched to a gene: 4. CDR3 sequence reads: CASSLDRGDTEAFF. CDR3 nucleotide sequence: TGCGCCAGCAGCCTGGACAGGGGAGACACTGAAGCTTTCTTT.

This chain connects TRBV9 to TRBJ1-5; D uncertain. Germline V gives CDR1 SGDLS, CDR2 YYNGEE. CDR3 length equals 13 residues. V lost 0 bases and J 7 bases, leaving 8 bases between the germline ends. The CDR3 loop reads CASSVDPGQPQHF. In DNA form, the CDR3 reads TGTGCCAGCAGCGTAGATCCGGGACAGCCCCAGCATTTT.

The chain uses TRBV6-5 and TRBJ1-3; D gene unclear. This CDR3 contains 14 residues. Germline loops: CDR1 MNHEY, CDR2 SVGAGI. V lost 0 bases and J lost 2, with 5 bases in between. Written as DNA, the CDR3 is TGTGCCAGCAGTTACTCCGGGGCTGGAAACACCATATATTTT. Protein sequence: CASSYSGAGNTIYF.

The chain employs TRBV2 and TRBJ2-5, with TRBD2 identical over 7 bases. Germline trimming cut 7 bases from V and 5 bases from J; bases unmatched to any gene: 10. CDR1 and CDR2 (germline): SNHLY, FYNNEI. CDR3 length: 14 residues. The CDR3 sequence: CASTLTSRTETQYF. CDR3 bases: TGTGCCAGCACCCTGACTAGCCGCACGGAGACCCAGTACTTC.

This rearrangement joins TRBV5-1 to TRBJ2-7, with TRBD1 matching over 7 bases. CDR1 and CDR2 (germline): SGHRS, YFSETQ. The CDR3 is 17 residues long. The junction had 12 bases not matched to a gene; V was cut back by 2 bases and J by 1 base. The DNA for the CDR3 is TGCGCCAGCAGCTTACACCTTGTGGACAGGAGTTCCTACGAGCAGTACTTC. This sequence encodes CASSLHLVDRSSYEQYF.

The rearrangement joins TRBV6-5 to TRBJ1-6; D is unclear. The length of the CDR3 is 13 residues. CDR1 and CDR2 (germline): MNHEY, SVGAGI. Trimming removed 5 bases at V and 10 bases at J, with 12 bases between. CDR3 nucleotide sequence: TGTGCCAGCAGTCCGAATCGGAGCTCACCCCTCCACTTT. Translated: CASSPNRSSPLHF.

This chain uses TRBV27 with TRBJ2-2; D uncertain. The germline V gene has CDR1 MNHEY and CDR2 SMNVEV (reference sequence). V lost 2 bases and J lost 4, with 8 bases in between. The CDR3 is 14 amino acids. CDR3 sequence (DNA): TGTGCCAGCAGTTTAAGACTCCTCACCGGGGAGCTGTTTTTT. Its translation: CASSLRLLTGELFF.

This CDR3 is CASSPFGQGGTEAFF. The DNA for the CDR3 is TGTGCCAGCAGCCCATTCGGACAGGGAGGCACTGAAGCTTTCTTT. The chain joins TRBV6-5 to TRBJ1-1; TRBD1 agrees at 8 bases. This CDR3 comprises 15 residues. Germline V CDR1 and CDR2: MNHEY, SVGAGI. The V and J ends lost 6 bases and 4 bases, in that order; junction bases with no gene match: 10.

The chain has TRBV7-2 and TRBJ2-7; 11 nucleotides match TRBD2. J lost 2 bases, V lost 3 bases, and 3 bases had no gene match. This CDR3 spans 15 amino acids. Germline V gene sequence: CDR1 SGHTA, CDR2 FQGNSA. In DNA form, the CDR3 reads TGTGCCAGCAGCTTTAGCGGGGGGGACGCCTACGAGCAGTACTTC. Residues: CASSFSGGDAYEQYF.